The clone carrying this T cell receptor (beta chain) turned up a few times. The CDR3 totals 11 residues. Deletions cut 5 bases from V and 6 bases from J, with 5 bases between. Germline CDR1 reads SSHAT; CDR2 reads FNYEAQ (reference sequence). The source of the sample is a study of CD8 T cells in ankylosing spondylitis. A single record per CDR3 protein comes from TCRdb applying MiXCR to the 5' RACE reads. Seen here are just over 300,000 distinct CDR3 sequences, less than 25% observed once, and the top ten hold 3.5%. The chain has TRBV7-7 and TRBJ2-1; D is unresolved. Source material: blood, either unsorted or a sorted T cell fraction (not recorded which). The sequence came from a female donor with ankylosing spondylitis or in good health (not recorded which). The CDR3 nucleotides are TGTGCCAGCAGCCCTTTCAATGAGCAGTTCTTC. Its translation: CASSPFNEQFF.